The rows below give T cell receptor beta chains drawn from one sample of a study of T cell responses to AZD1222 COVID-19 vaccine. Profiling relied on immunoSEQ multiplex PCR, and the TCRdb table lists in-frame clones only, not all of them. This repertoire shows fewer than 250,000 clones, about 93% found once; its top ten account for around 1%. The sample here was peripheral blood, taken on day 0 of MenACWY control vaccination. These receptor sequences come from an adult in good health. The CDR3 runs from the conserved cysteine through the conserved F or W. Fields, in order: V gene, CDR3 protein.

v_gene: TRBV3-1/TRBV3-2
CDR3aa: CASRLSGGGTDTQYF

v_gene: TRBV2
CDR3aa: CASSELQGSSYGYTF

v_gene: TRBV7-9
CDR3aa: CASSSDRGRQPQHF

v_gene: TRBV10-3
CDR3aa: CAIKNPGEQYF

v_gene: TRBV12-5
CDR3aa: CASGLVLGRVGAFF

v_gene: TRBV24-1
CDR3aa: CATSDPRRSNQPQHF

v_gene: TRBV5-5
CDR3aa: CASSLAWAEQPQHF

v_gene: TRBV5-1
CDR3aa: CASSFYTDTQYF

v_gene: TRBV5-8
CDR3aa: CASSLRNYYPGELFF

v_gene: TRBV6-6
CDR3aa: CASSYMGAGNTEAFF

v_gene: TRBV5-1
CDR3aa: CASSLMWETEAFF

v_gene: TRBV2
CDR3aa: CASSWTGTGYTF

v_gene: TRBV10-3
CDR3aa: CAVSSSLNEKLFF

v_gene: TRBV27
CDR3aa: CASSSGHANSPLHF

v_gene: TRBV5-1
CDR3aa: CASSSSSTDTTYEQYF

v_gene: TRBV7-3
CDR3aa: CASSSSPGDEQYF

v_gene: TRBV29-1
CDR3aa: CSVRLWNTEAFF

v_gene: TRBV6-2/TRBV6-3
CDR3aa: CASSYPRTGRDQPQHF

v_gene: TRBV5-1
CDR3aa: CASSRGQGKGNSPLHF

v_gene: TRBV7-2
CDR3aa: CASSLGIGSYEQYF

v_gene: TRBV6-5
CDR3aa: CASTAIDNQPQHF

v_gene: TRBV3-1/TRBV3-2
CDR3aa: CASSQAAGPNSPLHF

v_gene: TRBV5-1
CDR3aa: CASSLETATYSGNTIYF

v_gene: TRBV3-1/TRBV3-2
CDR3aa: CASSPDRRGGGYTF

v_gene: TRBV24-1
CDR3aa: CATSLSGGAYNEQFF

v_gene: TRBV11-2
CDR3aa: CASSLSPGVGGYTF

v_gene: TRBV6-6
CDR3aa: CASSYSWGGNQPQHF

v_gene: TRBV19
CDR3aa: CASSRTGGTVQPQHF

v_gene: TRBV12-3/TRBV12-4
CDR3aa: CAGGTGLNEKLFF

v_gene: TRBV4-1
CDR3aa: CASSLQGTNEKLFF

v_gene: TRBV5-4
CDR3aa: CASSLDLVAGNTIYF

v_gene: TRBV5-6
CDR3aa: CASSTPGQEHEQYF

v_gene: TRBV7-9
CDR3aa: CASLPPAGNTIYF

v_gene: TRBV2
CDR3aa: CASSEGRAYEQYF

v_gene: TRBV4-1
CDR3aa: CASSQDPGTGANEQYF

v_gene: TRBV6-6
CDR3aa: CASSYSARAYGYTF

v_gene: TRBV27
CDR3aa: CASSLTAGTKTQYF

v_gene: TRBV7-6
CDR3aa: CASSLSSHPNTGELFF

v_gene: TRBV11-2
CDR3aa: CASSLDSSGGYEQYF

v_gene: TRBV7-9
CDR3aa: CASSLDGRSYNEQFF